This T cell receptor (beta chain) is drawn from a study of graft-versus-host responses after intestinal transplantation. Trimming shortened V by 0 bases and J by 1 base, and 8 bases separated the two germline ends. The CDR3 is made up of 15 amino acids. CDR1 and CDR2 (germline): SGHRS, YFSETQ. Sequencing was performed with immunoSEQ multiplex PCR; in TCRdb, only in-frame clones are kept and a portion is missing. The profile shows 85,000 to 100,000 clones, more than 75% of them singletons. This clonotype originated in a human patient who received an intestinal transplant, so some T cells may come from the graft donor. The genes are TRBV5-1 and TRBJ2-1; a possible D gene is TRBD2 (5 bases). The input for sequencing was PBMCs, taken 255 days after intestinal transplant. In nucleotides, the CDR3 is TGCGCCAGCAGCTTGGTTGGGGAGTCCTACAATGAGCAGTTCTTC. Encoded protein: CASSLVGESYNEQFF.